The clone carrying this T cell receptor beta chain was seen only once. This record comes from a study of cytomegalovirus exposure and HLA in healthy donors. Researchers ran the PCR with 60 Vbeta and 13 Jbeta primers. Libraries were prepared by immunoSEQ multiplex PCR; TCRdb keeps only in-frame clonotypes and omits some of them. The table includes some 150,000 clones, roughly 82% detected once. Germline trimming cut 6 bases from V and 8 bases from J; bases unmatched to any gene: 7. This CDR3 contains 14 residues. Germline values: CDR1 SNHLY, CDR2 FYNNEI. Sequences were obtained from PBMCs. J is TRBJ2-1 and V is TRBV2, with 10 bases aligning to TRBD1. The clonotype comes from a woman aged 30 to 39 in good health and CMV-seronegative. This chain's CDR3 is CASRSGTGVYEQFF. For the CDR3, the DNA is TGTGCCAGCAGGAGTGGGACAGGGGTCTATGAGCAGTTCTTC.